This T cell receptor beta chain was recovered during a study of technical replicates of blood from a few donors. Clones were sequenced by immunoSEQ multiplex PCR, and TCRdb holds only the in-frame ones, with some missing. This table holds more than 65,000 clones, more than 90% found once. J lost 4 bases, V lost 0 bases, and 12 bases had no gene match. CDR3 size: 18 residues. Germline V gene data show CDR1 as MNHEY and CDR2 as SMNVEV (reference sequence). V usage is TRBV27 and J usage is TRBJ1-5; 7 nucleotides agree with TRBD1. Material: T cells isolated from PBMCs. This sequence originates from a human donor in good health. This chain's CDR3 is CASSLSGFGTAWNQPQHF. CDR3 sequence (DNA): TGTGCCAGCAGTTTATCTGGCTTTGGGACAGCGTGGAATCAGCCCCAGCATTTT.